A single sample is the source of the 23 T cell receptor beta chains below, sequenced in a study of T-cell memory formation after mild COVID-19. Using its own MiXCR run on the 5' RACE reads, TCRdb lists one record per CDR3 protein. In the table there are a few hundred thousand distinct CDR3 sequences, around an eighth of which are singletons. Source material: PBMCs or a T cell subset sorted from them (not recorded which). Receptors originate from a man between 18 and 35 years old who had mild COVID-19 (a few samples of this study predate the infection). Cell type and time point are not known.

This clonotype was observed a few times. The chain has TRBV5-1 and TRBJ2-3, with 7 bases fitting TRBD2. The CDR3 extends over 18 amino acids. J lost 0 bases, V lost 2 bases, and 12 bases had no gene match. Germline CDR1 SGHRS, CDR2 YFSETQ. The CDR3 region is CASSFTPILASSTDTQYF. Written as DNA, the CDR3 is TGCGCCAGCAGCTTTACCCCAATACTAGCGAGTAGCACAGATACGCAGTATTTT.

This clonotype appeared a few times. V usage is TRBV5-6 and J usage is TRBJ1-2, with D tentatively TRBD1 (5 bases). The CDR3 runs 14 residues. With 1 base removed from V and 5 bases from J, the gap between germline ends came to 12 bases. Germline V lookup: CDR1 SGHDT, CDR2 YYEEEE. This chain's CDR3 is CASSLRRGAYGYTF. The CDR3 DNA follows: TGTGCCAGCAGCTTGCGGAGAGGGGCATATGGCTACACCTTC.

This chain links TRBV4-1 with TRBJ2-2, with D unclear. V lost 1 base, J lost 4 bases, and 10 bases lay in between. The germline V gene encodes CDR1 MGHRA and CDR2 YSYEKL. CDR3 size: 15 residues. The CDR3 sequence is CASSQGSPSTGELFF. For the CDR3, the DNA is TGCGCCAGCAGCCAAGGAAGCCCTAGCACCGGGGAGCTGTTTTTT.

This clonotype was detected only a few times. V is TRBV11-2 and J is TRBJ2-3, with 10 bases that match TRBD1. The CDR3 spans 13 residues. V was clipped by 3 bases and J by 8 bases; unmatched bases: 2. The germline V gene has CDR1 SGHAT and CDR2 FQNNGV. The CDR3 DNA reads as TGTGCCAGCAGCTTGGACAGGGGGGGTACGCAGTATTTT. This encodes CASSLDRGGTQYF.

V is TRBV18 and J is TRBJ2-3, with D maybe TRBD1 (6 bases). The V end was cut by 2 bases, the J end by 6 bases, with 12 bases between. Germline CDR1 and CDR2: KGHSH and LQKENI. The CDR3 is 14 residues long. This chain's CDR3 is CASSPTPRGDTQYF. In nucleotides, the CDR3 is TGTGCCAGCTCACCAACCCCCAGGGGTGATACGCAGTATTTT.

This clonotype was picked up a small number of times. The rearrangement links TRBV29-1 to TRBJ2-1, with 11 bases lining up with TRBD1. V gave up 5 bases and J gave up 5 bases; unmatched junction bases: 11. Germline CDR1 SQVTM, CDR2 ANQGSEA. The CDR3 sequence is 16 residues long. The CDR3 nucleotides read TGCAGCGTTTTACCCGGGACAGGGGGGAATCACAATGAGCAGTTCTTC. The encoded protein is CSVLPGTGGNHNEQFF.

As DNA, the CDR3 is TGTGCCAGCAGCTTGGGCAGGCACACTGAAGCTTTCTTT. Protein product: CASSLGRHTEAFF. The rearrangement uses TRBV7-3 and TRBJ1-1; unclear D gene. V was cut by 3 bases and J by 3 bases, with 8 bases left in between. Per germline, CDR1 SGHTA and CDR2 FQGTGA. The CDR3 contains 13 residues.

At least ten counts were recorded for this clonotype. The chain carries TRBV7-9 and TRBJ2-5; D not resolved. In germline, CDR1 is SEHNR, CDR2 FQNEAQ (reference sequence). The CDR3 totals 14 residues. V gave up 3 bases and J gave up 3 bases, with 11 bases separating them. The CDR3 DNA follows: TGTGCCAGCAGCTTTGCTCAGGCTGAAGAGACCCAGTACTTC. Its protein is CASSFAQAEETQYF. The full variable domain, its missing parts supplied by reference TRBV7-9 and TRBJ2-5, is DTGVSQNPRHKITKRGQNVTFRCDPISEHNRLYWYRQTLGQGPEFLTYFQNEAQLEKSRLLSDRFSAERPKGSFSTLEIQRTEQGDSAMYLCASSFAQAEETQYFGPGTRLLVL.

This clonotype was picked up a small number of times. The chain has TRBV7-2 and TRBJ2-5; TRBD1 agrees at 9 bases. The V and J ends lost 3 bases and 5 bases, in that order; junction bases with no gene match: 7. This CDR3 is built from 15 residues. CDR1 SGHTA and CDR2 FQGNSA come from the germline V gene. As DNA, the CDR3 is TGTGCCAGCAGCTTTAACAGGGGGCTAGATGAGACCCAGTACTTC. Protein product: CASSFNRGLDETQYF.

This clonotype was counted ten times or more. This sequence joins TRBV10-3 and TRBJ2-3; 9 positions match TRBD2. V was pared by 3 bases and J by 7 bases, with 8 bases of the junction left unmatched. The CDR3 runs 15 residues. Per the germline V gene, CDR1 is ENHRY and CDR2 is SYGVKD. In DNA, the CDR3 is TGTGCCATCAGTGAAGGGCTAGCGGGGTTCTATACGCAGTATTTT. Amino acid sequence: CAISEGLAGFYTQYF.

The V call is TRBV19, the J call TRBJ2-1; maybe TRBD1 (6 bases). This CDR3 spans 14 amino acids. V was trimmed by 8 bases and J by 4 bases, leaving 15 bases between them. Germline loops: CDR1 LNHDA, CDR2 SQIVND (reference sequence). CDR3 nucleotides: TGTGCCAGTGTCCAAGCCAGGGGATACAATGAGCAGTTCTTC. Amino acid sequence: CASVQARGYNEQFF. Variable domain in full (rest from reference TRBV19 and TRBJ2-1): DGGITQSPKYLFRKEGQNVTLSCEQNLNHDAMYWYRQDPGQGLRLIYYSQIVNDFQKGDIAEGYSVSREKKESFPLTVTSAQKNPTAFYLCASVQARGYNEQFFGPGTRLTVL.

This clonotype occurred many times. The chain joins TRBV7-2 to TRBJ2-2; 9 bases match TRBD1. The CDR3 sequence is 16 residues long. Germline V gives CDR1 SGHTA, CDR2 FQGNSA. The V gene end was trimmed by 0 bases and the J gene end by 5 bases; junction bases not matched to a gene: 4. Written as DNA, the CDR3 is TGTGCCAGCAGCTTAGCTCCGGGACAGGGAACCGGGGAGCTGTTTTTT. Translation: CASSLAPGQGTGELFF.

This clonotype has more than one count but fewer than ten. V usage is TRBV7-9 and J usage is TRBJ1-1; D unresolved. V dropped 1 base and J dropped 4 bases, with 4 bases sitting between them. CDR3 length: 12 amino acids. Germline CDR1 is SEHNR and CDR2 is FQNEAQ (reference sequence). The CDR3 loop is CASSLVFTEAFF. CDR3 nucleotide sequence: TGTGCCAGCAGCTTAGTATTCACTGAAGCTTTCTTT. The full variable domain, rest sourced from reference TRBV7-9 and TRBJ1-1, is DTGVSQNPRHKITKRGQNVTFRCDPISEHNRLYWYRQTLGQGPEFLTYFQNEAQLEKSRLLSDRFSAERPKGSFSTLEIQRTEQGDSAMYLCASSLVFTEAFFGQGTRLTVV.

This clonotype was seen more than once but under ten times. The CDR3 sequence is CSVEGLRGRVRETQYF. Here the CDR3 DNA reads TGCAGCGTTGAAGGTCTAAGGGGCAGAGTGCGAGAGACCCAGTACTTC. The chain carries TRBV29-1 and TRBJ2-5; D possibly corresponds to TRBD1 (5 bases). The ends were cut back, 1 base at V and 4 bases at J, with 19 bases in the middle. The germline CDR1 and CDR2 sequences are SQVTM and ANQGSEA. This CDR3 comprises 16 residues.

The rearrangement uses TRBV27 and TRBJ2-1; 8 nucleotides line up with TRBD1. CDR1 is MNHEY and CDR2 is SMNVEV in the germline V gene (reference sequence). V gave up 5 bases and J gave up 3 bases; unmatched junction bases: 9. This CDR3 has 16 residues. The chain's CDR3 is CASSLGTGLRYNEQFF. CDR3 bases: TGTGCCAGCAGTCTCGGGACAGGTCTCCGCTACAATGAGCAGTTCTTC.

This clonotype was counted only a few times. The V gene is TRBV7-9, the J gene TRBJ1-2, with 8 bases fitting TRBD1. Germline-derived CDR1 and CDR2 are SEHNR and FQNEAQ (reference sequence). This CDR3 comprises 15 residues. V lost 0 bases and J lost 3; bases outside the gene matches: 3. This CDR3 reads CASSLALTGDYGYTF. DNA of the CDR3: TGTGCCAGCAGCTTAGCTCTGACAGGGGACTATGGCTACACCTTC.

Only a few counts were recorded for this clonotype. The genes are TRBV7-3 and TRBJ2-1; TRBD1 agrees at 10 bases. V trimming: 5 bases; J trimming: 9 bases; junction bases outside the gene matches: 13. The CDR3 runs 16 residues. Germline V gives CDR1 SGHTA, CDR2 FQGTGA. The CDR3 nucleotides are TGTGCCAGCAGCCCCTTAGGTGACAGGGGGCGAGGTGAGCAGTTCTTC. Its protein is CASSPLGDRGRGEQFF.

The genes are TRBV20-1 and TRBJ1-2; 8 bases are shared with TRBD1. CDR3 length equals 13 residues. Germline V gene lookup returns CDR1 DFQATT and CDR2 SNEGSKA (reference sequence). V gave up 0 bases and J gave up 8 bases; unmatched junction bases: 5. CDR3 nucleotides: TGCAGTGCTAGAGAGAGGACAGGGAAGGGCTACACCTTC. Amino acid sequence: CSARERTGKGYTF.

CDR3 region: CASSSWGGTQYF. CDR3 in DNA: TGTGCCAGCAGCTCTTGGGGTGGGACCCAGTACTTC. The chain couples TRBV7-6 to TRBJ2-5; D is ambiguous. CDR1 and CDR2 (germline): SGHVS, FNYEAQ. Trimming left V 4 bases short and J 7 bases short, with 10 bases between. This CDR3 spans 12 amino acids.

This clonotype was found a few times. This chain uses TRBV6-2 or TRBV6-3 with TRBJ2-5; D is ambiguous. The CDR3 is 12 residues long. The germline V gene encodes CDR1 MNHEY and CDR2 SVGEGT. The V end was cut by 3 bases, the J end by 7 bases, with 9 bases between. This CDR3 reads CASSYLARTQYF. The CDR3 nucleotides read TGTGCCAGCAGTTATCTCGCAAGGACCCAGTACTTC.

The V call is TRBV3-1, the J call TRBJ1-1; the D is unclear. Germline CDR1 and CDR2: LGHDT and YNNKEL (reference sequence). The CDR3 totals 13 residues. Deletions cut 0 bases from V and 8 bases from J, with 10 bases between. For the CDR3, the DNA is TGTGCCAGCAGCCAAGATCTCACGCAAGAAGCTTTCTTT. This translates into CASSQDLTQEAFF.

The chain's CDR3 is CASSPGRDSDTQYF. The CDR3 DNA follows: TGCGCCAGCAGCCCGGGGAGGGACTCAGATACGCAGTATTTT. The rearrangement links TRBV5-1 to TRBJ2-3; 7 bases fit TRBD2. CDR1 and CDR2 (germline): SGHRS, YFSETQ. Trimming at V came to 4 bases and at J to 4 bases, leaving 6 bases not matched to a gene. There are 14 residues in the CDR3.

Ten or more counts support this clonotype. The rearrangement links TRBV9 to TRBJ2-7, with no clear D. This CDR3 is built from 13 residues. In germline, CDR1 is SGDLS, CDR2 YYNGEE. Trimming took off 0 bases at V and 13 bases at J, with 17 bases between the two ends. CDR3 in DNA: TGTGCCAGCAGCGTAGACGGCCGCCTTCCCGCTTACTTC. Amino acids: CASSVDGRLPAYF.